The 20 T cell receptor beta chains below come from one sample, sequenced in a study of regulatory T cells in long-lasting Graves disease. Construction of the TCR beta libraries employed iRepertoire HTBI primers in conjunction with Arm-PCR of CDR3 regions. TCRdb re-called the multiplex PCR reads through MiXCR, storing one row per CDR3 protein. Of around 450,000 distinct CDR3 sequences in the sample, 20% to 25% are singletons; the top ten hold roughly 7%. Described time point: persistent/refractory GD, antithyroid drugs over 5 years with positive TRAb. Researchers made the TCR library from RNA that was extracted from PBMCs. This sample comprised peripheral blood mononuclear cells (PBMCs), obtained when the disease was refractory, from a patient treated with antithyroid drugs. These receptor sequences come from a female donor with Graves disease.

This clonotype occurred many times. V is TRBV12-3 or TRBV12-4 and J is TRBJ1-1; 7 bases agree with TRBD1. The trim removed 5 bases at V and 11 bases at J, leaving 8 bases unmatched. CDR3 size: 12 residues. The DNA for the CDR3 is TGTGCCAGCAGTCTTACAGGGGCTATGGCTTTCTTT. Amino acids: CASSLTGAMAFF.

On this clonotype: Being one base from a much bigger clone, this may be a read error. CDR3 sequence: CASSPPGVSWELFF. The CDR3, as DNA: TGTGCCAGCAGTCCACCAGGGGTGAGCTGGGAGCTGTTTTTT. This chain uses TRBV6-2 or TRBV6-3 with TRBJ2-2; D may be TRBD1 (6 bases). V dropped 5 bases and J dropped 9 bases, with 16 bases sitting between them. The CDR3 covers 14 residues. Germline CDR1 MNHEY, CDR2 SVGEGT.

The V call is TRBV15, the J call TRBJ2-3; a weak D match, TRBD2 (6 bases). This CDR3 has 16 amino acids. The V end was cut by 4 bases, the J end by 1 base, with 15 bases between. In germline, CDR1 is LNHNV, CDR2 YYDKDF (reference sequence). The CDR3 DNA reads as TGTGCCACCAGCACTCTCGGCGGGAAGGGCACAGATACGCAGTATTTT. Protein sequence: CATSTLGGKGTDTQYF.

The sample holds many counts of this clonotype. The chain carries TRBV6-1 and TRBJ2-5; D not resolved. V gave up 5 bases and J gave up 5 bases, with 15 bases separating them. Per the germline V gene, CDR1 is MNHNS and CDR2 is SASEGT. This CDR3 region has 14 residues. CDR3 nucleotides: TGTGCCAGCAGTCCCCAACCAACCGGGGAGACCCAGTACTTC. Translating gives CASSPQPTGETQYF.

This chain uses TRBV7-2 with TRBJ2-7, with 10 nucleotides matching TRBD2. Germline values: CDR1 SGHTA, CDR2 FQGNSA. This CDR3 comprises 15 residues. With 5 bases clipped from V and 4 bases from J, the junction kept 8 bases outside the gene matches. The CDR3 loop is CASSRWASGSYEQYF. For the CDR3, the DNA is TGTGCCAGCAGCCGGTGGGCTAGCGGGAGTTACGAGCAGTACTTC.

This clonotype has at least ten counts. V and J are TRBV28 and TRBJ2-4, with D possibly TRBD2 on 5 matching bases. The V end was cut by 6 bases, the J end by 0 bases, with 21 bases between. Germline V gives CDR1 MDHEN, CDR2 SYDVKM. The CDR3 length is 18 residues. CDR3 sequence (DNA): TGTGCCAGCAGGGCGGCAAGGTTAGCGACCGAAGCCAAAAACATTCAGTACTTC. Residues: CASRAARLATEAKNIQYF.

Many counts were recorded for this clonotype. The CDR3 spells CASSLLSGQGNSYEQYF. The CDR3, as DNA: TGTGCCAGCAGTTTACTCTCGGGACAGGGTAACTCCTACGAGCAGTACTTC. The chain employs TRBV28 and TRBJ2-7, with 9 bases matching TRBD1. Germline CDR1 is MDHEN and CDR2 is SYDVKM. The CDR3 covers 17 residues. Unmatched junction bases numbered 8, after V lost 2 bases and J lost 0 bases.

J is TRBJ2-7 and V is TRBV14, with TRBD1 as a possible D gene (6 bases). Trimming cost V 1 base and J 5 bases, with 15 bases left between them. Germline lookup yields CDR1 SGHDN and CDR2 FVKESK. The CDR3 totals 15 residues. The CDR3 DNA sequence: TGTGCCAGCAGCCAAGCCCGCCGGACAGAACACGAGCAGTACTTC. Protein product: CASSQARRTEHEQYF.

The DNA of the CDR3 is TGTGCCAGCCAATTACAAAACACAGATACGCAGTATTTT. Protein product: CASQLQNTDTQYF. J is TRBJ2-3 and V is TRBV11-2; no clear D. Germline lookup yields CDR1 SGHAT and CDR2 FQNNGV. The CDR3 sequence is 13 residues long. The ends were cut back, 8 bases at V and 2 bases at J, with 11 bases in the middle.

V gene TRBV20-1 combines with J gene TRBJ2-3; TRBD2 matches 8 bases. CDR3 size: 14 residues. The J segment lost 3 bases and the V segment lost 3 bases, leaving 5 bases of the junction unmatched. The V gene's germline CDR1 is DFQATT and CDR2 SNEGSKA (reference sequence). Here the CDR3 reads CSASGGVRTDTQYF. The DNA for the CDR3 is TGCAGTGCTAGCGGGGGGGTACGGACAGATACGCAGTATTTT.

This clonotype has just a few counts. The chain has TRBV30 and TRBJ2-7, with 8 bases lining up with TRBD1. Germline CDR1 reads GTSNPN; CDR2 reads SVGIG (reference sequence). The junction had 7 bases not matched to a gene; V was cut back by 0 bases and J by 6 bases. This CDR3 is 14 amino acids long. The CDR3 nucleotides read TGTGCCTGGAGTGTCGGACAGGGTCTCTCCGAGCAGTACTTC. Translated: CAWSVGQGLSEQYF.

The chain joins TRBV3-1 to TRBJ1-1; tentatively, D is TRBD1 (6 bases). Trimming pared 0 bases from V and 3 bases from J, leaving 8 bases between. Germline V gene data show CDR1 as LGHDT and CDR2 as YNNKEL (reference sequence). The CDR3 totals 14 residues. CDR3 loop: CASSQEPGDTEAFF. The DNA of the CDR3 is TGTGCCAGCAGCCAAGAACCAGGGGACACTGAAGCTTTCTTT.

This clonotype occurred many times. This chain connects TRBV24-1 to TRBJ2-5, with 9 positions matching TRBD2. Germline assignment: CDR1 KGHDR and CDR2 SFDVKD. This CDR3 is built from 17 residues. Germline trimming cut 5 bases from V and 0 bases from J; bases unmatched to any gene: 9. CDR3 loop: CATSGGSGGGYQETQYF. CDR3 nucleotide sequence: TGTGCCACCAGTGGGGGTAGCGGGGGTGGGTACCAAGAGACCCAGTACTTC.

This clonotype showed up just a few times. The rearrangement links TRBV3-1 to TRBJ1-2; perhaps TRBD1 as D (6 bases). The CDR3 sequence is 15 residues long. V was cut by 2 bases and J by 4 bases, with 14 bases left in between. Germline CDR1 LGHDT, CDR2 YNNKEL (reference sequence). Here the CDR3 DNA reads TGTGCCAGCAGCCAAACCGGGACACTTAGCTATGGCTACACCTTC. Protein product: CASSQTGTLSYGYTF.

The genes are TRBV3-1 and TRBJ2-3; the match to TRBD1 covers 7 bases. Germline V CDR1 and CDR2: LGHDT, YNNKEL (reference sequence). CDR3 size: 14 residues. The V segment lost 4 bases and the J segment 5 bases; nucleotides outside the gene matches: 6. The CDR3 protein is CASSPGTARDTQYF. The CDR3 DNA reads as TGTGCCAGCAGCCCAGGGACAGCCAGAGATACGCAGTATTTT.

The CDR3 DNA sequence: TGTGCCAGCAGTTTTCAATATTCAGCAGGCGAGCAGTACTTC. Protein product: CASSFQYSAGEQYF. The V and J genes are TRBV12-3 or TRBV12-4 and TRBJ2-7; D is uncertain. There are 14 residues in the CDR3. V was shortened by 3 bases and J by 6 bases, with 15 bases between the two germline ends.

This clonotype was picked up many times. This chain connects TRBV12-3 or TRBV12-4 to TRBJ2-7; the match to TRBD2 covers 11 bases. J lost 1 base, V lost 6 bases, and 5 bases had no gene match. The CDR3 runs to 15 residues. The CDR3 DNA is TGTGCCAGCAGAACGGGGACTAGCGGATCCTACGAGCAGTACTTC. Its protein is CASRTGTSGSYEQYF.

Ten or more counts support this clonotype. The chain recombines TRBV12-3 or TRBV12-4 with TRBJ2-7; a possible D gene is TRBD1 (8 bases). The CDR3 has 13 amino acids. Deletions cut 3 bases from V and 6 bases from J, with 12 bases between. The CDR3, as DNA: TGTGCCAGCAGTTTGACAGGGGAGGGCGAGCAGTACTTC. It translates to CASSLTGEGEQYF.

This clonotype was counted between two and nine times. The V call is TRBV6-1, the J call TRBJ1-4; weak D call: TRBD1 (6 bases). CDR3 length: 15 residues. The V end lost 1 base, the J end lost 4 bases, and 10 bases lay between the germline ends. Germline CDR1 is MNHNS and CDR2 is SASEGT. The chain's CDR3 is CASSEGTAYNEKLFF. The DNA of the CDR3 is TGTGCCAGCAGTGAAGGGACAGCATATAATGAAAAACTGTTTTTT.

This clonotype showed up just a few times. The rearrangement joins TRBV15 to TRBJ2-7, with 8 bases matching TRBD2. With 0 bases clipped from V and 3 bases from J, the junction kept 4 bases outside the gene matches. Germline assignment: CDR1 LNHNV and CDR2 YYDKDF (reference sequence). The CDR3 is 15 amino acids. CDR3 residues: CATSRDYTSGYEQYF. In nucleotides, the CDR3 is TGTGCCACCAGCAGAGATTATACTAGCGGCTACGAGCAGTACTTC.